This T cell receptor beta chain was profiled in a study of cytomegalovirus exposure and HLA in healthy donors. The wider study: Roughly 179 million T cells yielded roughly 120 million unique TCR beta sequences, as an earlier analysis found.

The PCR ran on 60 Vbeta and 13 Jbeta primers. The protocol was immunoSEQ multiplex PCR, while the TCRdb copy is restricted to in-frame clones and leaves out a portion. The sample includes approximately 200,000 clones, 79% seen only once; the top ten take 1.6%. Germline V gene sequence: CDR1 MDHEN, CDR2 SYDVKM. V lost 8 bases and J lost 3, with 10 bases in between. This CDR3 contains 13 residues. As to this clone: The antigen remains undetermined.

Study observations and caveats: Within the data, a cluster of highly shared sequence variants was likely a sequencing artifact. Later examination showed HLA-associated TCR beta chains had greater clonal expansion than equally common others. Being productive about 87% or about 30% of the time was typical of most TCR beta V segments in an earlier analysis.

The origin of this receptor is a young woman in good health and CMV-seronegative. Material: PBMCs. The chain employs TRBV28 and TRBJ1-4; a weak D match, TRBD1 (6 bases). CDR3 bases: TGTGCCAGCCAGGACAGATCTAATGAAAAACTGTTTTTT. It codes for CASQDRSNEKLFF.